The entry below describes one T cell receptor beta chain. The antigen remains undetermined. These data are taken from a study of T cell responses to AZD1222 COVID-19 vaccine. General study results and limits: Receipt of two AZD1222 doses was followed by a rise in Spike-specific TCR breadth and depth.

The method was immunoSEQ multiplex PCR; TCRdb's version includes in-frame clones alone and lacks a portion of them. The table shows 70,000 or so clones, with 80% to 90% occurring only once. The specimen comprised peripheral blood, sampled on day 0 of AZD1222 vaccination. This TCR was sampled from an adult in good health.

The CDR3 bases are TGTGCCAGCAGCCAAGATTCGGGGGTCGAGCAGTACTTC. Protein product: CASSQDSGVEQYF. The chain recombines TRBV4-2 with TRBJ2-7, with D perhaps matching TRBD2 (6 bases). V lost 0 bases, J lost 6 bases, and 9 bases lay in between. There are 13 residues in the CDR3. Germline V gene sequence: CDR1 LGHNA, CDR2 YNFKEQ.